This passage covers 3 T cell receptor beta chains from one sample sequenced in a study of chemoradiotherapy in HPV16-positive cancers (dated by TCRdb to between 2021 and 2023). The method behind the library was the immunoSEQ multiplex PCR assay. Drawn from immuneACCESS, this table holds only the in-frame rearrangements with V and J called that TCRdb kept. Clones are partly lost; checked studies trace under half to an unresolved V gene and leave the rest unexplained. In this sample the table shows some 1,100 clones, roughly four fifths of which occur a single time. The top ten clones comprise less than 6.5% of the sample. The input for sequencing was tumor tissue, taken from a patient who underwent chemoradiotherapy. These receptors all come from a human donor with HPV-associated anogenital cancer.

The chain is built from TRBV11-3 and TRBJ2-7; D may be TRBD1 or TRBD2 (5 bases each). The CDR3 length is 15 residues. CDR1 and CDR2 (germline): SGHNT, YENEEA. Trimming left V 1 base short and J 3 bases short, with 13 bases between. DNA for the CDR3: TGTGCCAGCAGCTTAGGTGCGCTTGGGGGCTACGAGCAGTACGTC. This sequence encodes CASSLGALGGYEQYV.

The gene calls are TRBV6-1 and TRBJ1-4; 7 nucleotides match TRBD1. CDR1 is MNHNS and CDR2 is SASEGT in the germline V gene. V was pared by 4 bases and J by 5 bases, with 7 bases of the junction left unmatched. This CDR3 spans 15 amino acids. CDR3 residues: CASSAQTGRNEKLFF. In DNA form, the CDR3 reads TGTGCCAGCAGTGCCCAGACAGGGAGGAATGAAAAACTGTTTTTT.

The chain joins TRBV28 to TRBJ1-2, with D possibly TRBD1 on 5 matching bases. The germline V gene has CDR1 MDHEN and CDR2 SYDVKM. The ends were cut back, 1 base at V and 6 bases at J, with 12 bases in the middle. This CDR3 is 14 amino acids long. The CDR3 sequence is CASSLSTDSDGYTF. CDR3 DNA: TGTGCCAGCAGTTTATCTACAGACAGCGATGGCTACACCTTC.